A selection of T cell receptor beta chains follows, all from one sample in a study of CD8+ T cells in alopecia areata. Some clones are missing from TCRdb's copy, which holds only in-frame ones; the method was immunoSEQ multiplex PCR. Here the sample spans approximately 300,000 clones, roughly 64% being singletons. The starting material was CD4+ T cells sorted from blood, obtained at week 24, from a patient treated with tofacitinib. The receptors stem from a human donor with alopecia areata. The CDR3 runs from the conserved cysteine through the conserved F or W. The D gene is left open where the match is weak. Size tells how often a clone was seen (once, few, many) or the class of an expanded clone, and some rows leave it out.

V,size,D,J,CDR3,DNA
TRBV2,-,-,TRBJ2-7,CASRSGYEQYF,TGTGCCAGTCGGTCGGGATACGAGCAGTACTTC
TRBV19,-,-,TRBJ1-5,CASSIDHALQGPQHF,TGTGCCAGTAGTATAGATCACGCCCTACAGGGGCCCCAGCATTTT
TRBV4-1,-,-,TRBJ1-2,CASSQVGTGYGYTF,TGCGCCAGCAGCCAAGTTGGGACGGGCTATGGCTACACCTTC
TRBV29-1,few,TRBD1,TRBJ2-1,CSVDNRGNEQFF,TGCAGCGTTGATAACAGGGGCAATGAGCAGTTCTTC
TRBV19,-,-,TRBJ1-5,CASEATGSAQPQHF,TGTGCCAGTGAGGCAACAGGGTCGGCTCAGCCCCAGCATTTT
TRBV27,-,-,TRBJ1-1,CASSSQSTEAFF,TGTGCCAGCAGTTCCCAGAGCACTGAAGCTTTCTTT
TRBV29-1,-,TRBD1,TRBJ1-4,CSITGQGNEKLFF,TGCAGCATCACGGGACAGGGTAATGAAAAACTGTTTTTT
TRBV5-1,-,TRBD1,TRBJ2-2,CASTQSRDRGTGELFF,TGCGCCAGCACTCAGAGCCGGGACAGGGGCACCGGGGAGCTGTTTTTT
TRBV29-1,-,-,TRBJ2-2,CSVGNTGELFF,TGCAGCGTAGGGAACACCGGGGAGCTGTTTTTT
TRBV19,-,-,TRBJ2-1,CASSIDRVGELEQFF,TGTGCCAGTAGTATAGATCGGGTGGGAGAGCTTGAGCAGTTCTTC
TRBV6-5,few,-,TRBJ1-2,CASSYSWGVRRLYTF,TGTGCCAGCAGTTACTCGTGGGGGGTGCGTCGTCTCTACACCTTC
TRBV6-1,-,-,TRBJ2-7,CASSDRTGWTVDF,TGTGCCAGCAGTGATCGCACAGGGTGGACTGTGGACTTC
TRBV11-2,few,-,TRBJ1-1,CASTTAGGEAFF,TGTGCCAGCACCACCGCCGGGGGTGAAGCTTTCTTT
TRBV7-2,-,-,TRBJ1-1,CASSGVPANTEAFF,TGTGCCAGCAGCGGCGTACCCGCGAACACTGAAGCTTTCTTT
TRBV2,-,TRBD1,TRBJ1-2,CASKSDGTAYGYTF,TGTGCCAGCAAGAGCGATGGGACAGCTTATGGCTACACCTTC
TRBV2,once,TRBD1,TRBJ1-6,CASRTGTGASPLHF,TGTGCCAGCAGAACCGGGACAGGGGCTTCACCCCTCCACTTT
TRBV7-2,-,-,TRBJ2-7,CASSLGSYEQYF,TGTGCCAGCAGCTTAGGATCCTACGAGCAGTACTTC
TRBV4-1,once,TRBD1,TRBJ2-4,CASSQGQGNKNIQYF,TGCGCCAGCAGCCAAGGACAGGGGAACAAAAACATTCAGTACTTC
TRBV29-1,-,TRBD1,TRBJ1-1,CSVEYRGKKTEAFF,TGCAGCGTTGAATACAGGGGGAAGAAAACTGAAGCTTTCTTT
TRBV10-3,-,-,TRBJ2-6,CAISEESSGANVLTF,TGTGCCATCAGTGAAGAGAGCTCTGGGGCCAACGTCCTGACTTTC
TRBV27,-,-,TRBJ1-1,CASSKNTEAFF,TGTGCCAGCAGTAAGAACACTGAAGCTTTCTTT
TRBV6-5,-,-,TRBJ2-3,CASSPPGSDTQYF,TGTGCCAGCAGTCCCCCAGGGTCAGATACGCAGTATTTT
TRBV7-8,-,-,TRBJ2-1,CASSPNTNEQFF,TGTGCCAGCAGCCCCAACACCAATGAGCAGTTCTTC
TRBV30,-,-,TRBJ1-4,CAYRDGEKLFF,TGTGCCTACCGCGATGGCGAAAAACTGTTTTTT
TRBV29-1,-,-,TRBJ1-5,CSVGVVGSNQPQHF,TGCAGCGTTGGAGTGGTTGGGAGCAATCAGCCCCAGCATTTT
TRBV30,-,-,TRBJ2-7,CAWSVQVKSEQYF,TGTGCCTGGAGTGTACAGGTGAAGTCCGAGCAGTACTTC
TRBV10-3,-,-,TRBJ1-1,CAISEGFPTQNTEAFF,TGTGCCATCAGTGAGGGCTTTCCCACGCAGAACACTGAAGCTTTCTTT
TRBV27,-,-,TRBJ2-7,CASSTYDEQYF,TGTGCCAGCAGTACCTATGACGAGCAGTACTTC
TRBV10-3,-,-,TRBJ2-7,CAISTGQEQYF,TGTGCCATCAGTACAGGGCAAGAGCAGTACTTC
TRBV5-1,-,-,TRBJ2-7,CASSLEAGYGEQYF,TGCGCCAGCAGCTTGGAGGCAGGGTATGGCGAGCAGTACTTC
TRBV7-8,-,TRBD2,TRBJ2-5,CASRPPWRGETQYF,TGTGCCAGCAGACCCCCCTGGCGGGGGGAGACCCAGTACTTC
TRBV28,few,TRBD2,TRBJ2-7,CASSSGTYEQYF,TGTGCCAGCAGCAGCGGGACCTACGAGCAGTACTTC
TRBV7-2,few,TRBD1,TRBJ1-5,CASSSRGRVQPQHF,TGTGCCAGCAGCTCGAGGGGGCGAGTGCAGCCCCAGCATTTT
TRBV29-1,-,TRBD2,TRBJ2-3,CSVLPRGAGGTDTQYF,TGCAGCGTTTTGCCCCGAGGGGCGGGGGGCACAGATACGCAGTATTTT
TRBV5-4,-,-,TRBJ2-4,CASSLGEDKNIQYF,TGTGCCAGCAGCTTGGGGGAGGATAAAAACATTCAGTACTTC
TRBV6-5,once,-,TRBJ2-3,CASSYGGRSTDTQYF,TGTGCCAGCAGTTACGGGGGACGGAGCACAGATACGCAGTATTTT
TRBV10-3,-,TRBD1,TRBJ2-7,CAIRETGTGTEQYF,TGTGCCATCAGGGAAACCGGGACAGGGACCGAGCAGTACTTC
TRBV15,-,-,TRBJ1-2,CATSRVGGSYGYTF,TGTGCCACCAGCCGTGTTGGGGGATCCTATGGCTACACCTTC
TRBV27,-,-,TRBJ2-2,CASSLQPQGPNTGELFF,TGTGCCAGCAGTTTACAACCCCAGGGCCCTAACACCGGGGAGCTGTTTTTT
TRBV7-2,-,-,TRBJ2-6,CASSLTGVPSGANVLTF,TGTGCCAGCAGCTTAACGGGGGTTCCCTCTGGGGCCAACGTCCTGACTTTC
TRBV28,few,-,TRBJ1-5,CASRVYSNQPQHF,TGTGCCAGCAGGGTTTATAGCAATCAGCCCCAGCATTTT
TRBV30,-,TRBD2,TRBJ2-7,CAWSGGTSGGLRSYEQYF,TGTGCCTGGAGTGGCGGGACTAGCGGGGGCCTGCGGTCCTACGAGCAGTACTTC
TRBV7-2,few,TRBD1,TRBJ2-2,CASSLGTGYTGELFF,TGTGCCAGCAGCTTAGGGACAGGATACACCGGGGAGCTGTTTTTT
TRBV30,-,TRBD1,TRBJ1-2,CAWRADRGRRYTF,TGTGCCTGGAGGGCCGACAGGGGTAGACGCTACACCTTC
TRBV5-6,-,TRBD1,TRBJ2-5,CASSLPGQAQETQYF,TGTGCCAGCAGCTTGCCCGGACAGGCCCAAGAGACCCAGTACTTC
TRBV7-2,-,-,TRBJ2-5,CASSPKLGIWDIETQYF,TGTGCCAGCAGCCCTAAGTTGGGGATTTGGGATATAGAGACCCAGTACTTC
TRBV30,-,-,TRBJ1-2,CAWSPGRNYGYTF,TGTGCCTGGAGCCCGGGACGGAACTATGGCTACACCTTC
TRBV9,-,-,TRBJ2-2,CASSVGIGRSAGELFF,TGTGCCAGCAGCGTAGGAATAGGGCGATCCGCCGGGGAGCTGTTTTTT
TRBV5-5,few,-,TRBJ1-3,CASSFAASSGNTIYF,TGTGCCAGCAGCTTCGCAGCCTCCTCTGGAAACACCATATATTTT
TRBV30,few,-,TRBJ1-1,CAWILTGSTEAFF,TGTGCCTGGATCCTTACAGGGTCCACTGAAGCTTTCTTT
TRBV7-3,-,TRBD1,TRBJ2-5,CASSPTGAGETQYF,TGTGCCAGCAGTCCTACAGGGGCGGGAGAGACCCAGTACTTC
TRBV7-9,few,TRBD2,TRBJ2-5,CATTVSGGPRETQYF,TGTGCCACCACCGTTAGCGGGGGGCCCCGGGAGACCCAGTACTTC
TRBV6-1,-,-,TRBJ1-5,CASSNYRDQPQHF,TGTGCCAGCAGTAACTACAGGGACCAGCCCCAGCATTTT